Included here is one T cell receptor beta chain sequence, with context. No antigen is known for it. Base-call qualities are not available, and no considerably larger clone is one nucleotide away. In total, just over 650 healthy bone marrow donors made up the cohort. At the time of sampling, all cohort members were nominally healthy, though unrecorded immune exposures were likely present. The donor tested CMV seronegative and was one of the 352 seronegative cohort members. A peripheral blood sample was provided by each donor, and peripheral blood mononuclear cells were used for TCR beta sequencing. Genomic DNA was extracted from the blood cell samples with the Qiagen DNeasy Blood Extraction Kit. Relative to germline, V is missing 7 bases and J is missing 3 bases, with 16 bases of the junction outside any gene match. Including cysteine and phenylalanine, the CDR3 has 18 amino acids. The read is trimmed to its CDR3 DNA, 54 bases read in frame from base 1. CDR1 SGHDT and CDR2 YYEEEE are derived from the germline V gene.

This specimen comes from a study of cytomegalovirus exposure and HLA in healthy donors (TCRdb year 2017). Looking at the study overall: According to an earlier analysis of a few hundred of the donors, 150 million to 200 million T cells yielded 117 million unique TCR beta sequences and 276 Gb of sequence data. High-throughput TCR immunosequencing, statistical association of individual TCRs with disease status, and machine learning were combined to predict cytomegalovirus infection status. On average, 235,054 unique TCR beta nucleotide sequences were sequenced per donor among roughly 430 genotyped donors of the cohort, with roughly 18% of those sequences being non-productive. An early release that covered about 640 HLA-typed donors contained about 300 gigabases of sequencing data and roughly 84 million unique TCR sequences. To study patterns of TCR occurrence, a later analysis re-analyzed previously published TCR beta repertoires from 700 or so donors and added high-resolution HLA genotyping. Genome-wide SNP genotypes for about three fifths of the roughly 670 donors were used in a later genetic analysis, which treated that subset as a discovery cohort. HLA typing covered class I and class II loci at four-digit resolution. Donor age, sex, ethnicity and CMV serostatus were collected together with the repertoire data. Roughly five DR-DQ haplotypes were handled as single units for association and clustering, since linkage in the cohort was strong. Rather than using new phenotypic data, the later analysis identified candidate immune exposures from TCR beta sequences and from how often those sequences occurred across donors. The aim of the study was to test whether cataloging public T cell receptors could identify signatures of past pathogen exposure. Typing coverage varied by locus: about 620-630 donors for A, B, C, DRB1 and DQB1; 500 to 550 for DQA1; more than 600 for DPA1; more than 450 for DPB1. An earlier analysis of several hundred of the donors applied high-throughput TCR beta sequencing to assess whether each TCR beta V gene segment acted as functional or pseudogenic. Using immunosequencing, the study profiled T cell repertoires from roughly 650 subjects and related those repertoires to cytomegalovirus serostatus. Of the roughly 420 genotyped donors, 65% to 90% were placed in the genetic ancestry cluster associated with self-reported Caucasian donors. In addition to the first cohort of around 670 subjects, a separate validation cohort of 120 different subjects was used. Every discovery cohort repertoire had been produced on one sequencing platform. Beyond this particular receptor, the publication reports: When HLA alleles, especially DR and DQ, strongly co-occurred, attributing TCR associations to individual alleles was difficult. Because some donors lacked HLA typing at each locus, the association tests relied only on the typed subset. A further reported finding was that TCR beta sequences accurately predicted the HLA-A and HLA-B alleles for most subjects in the first cohort. Presence/absence analyses assumed roughly uniform sequencing depth across donors, an assumption that may not hold. In this cohort, only TCR beta chains were sequenced, and detectable features were limited by the absence of alpha or paired-chain data. CMV serostatus was the only immune exposure information available for the cohort. A total of roughly 160 TCR beta chains were listed by the study as associated with cytomegalovirus. Linkage disequilibrium might explain the correlated functional status among segregating V segments, but an unknown experimental factor could not be excluded. In a later analysis, 16,951 TCR beta sequences were associated with specific HLA alleles at a false discovery rate of 0.05. A later analysis reported that several top co-occurrence clusters appeared linked to parvovirus B19, influenza, CMV and Epstein-Barr virus. A few of the identified cytomegalovirus-associated TCR beta chains were confirmed in vitro to be specific for cytomegalovirus antigens. According to a later analysis, TCR association rates differed among HLA loci, with DRB1 alleles showing the most associated TCRs and HLA-C alleles showing the fewest. A cluster of highly shared sequence variants was judged likely to represent a technical artifact of the sequencing pipeline. In a later analysis, most CMV-associated TCR beta chains were found to appear HLA-restricted, with HLA associations seemingly driven largely by CMV exposure. Compared with equally common non-associated chains, HLA-associated TCR beta chains in a later analysis were more clonally expanded and had lower generation probabilities. Most TCR sequences were observed very rarely across donors, whereas some public TCRs were present in many individuals. The authors suggested that the approach could potentially be extended to other disease states and immunological phenotypes. In an earlier analysis of several hundred of the donors, most TCR beta V segments were observed in productive rearrangements about 90% or about 30% of the time, broadly matching IMGT annotations. Because the 87-base-pair reads could not distinguish some IMGT-functional V segments, including TRBV6-2 and TRBV6-3, those segments were excluded. The earlier analysis of 587 of the donors excluded approximately 17 rarely observed V segments, including chromosome 9 orphons, because counts were too low. V-gene and J-gene trimming of TCR beta chains was associated with a missense DCLRE1C variant in a later genetic analysis, and the association was replicated in an independent cohort. The classifier was reported to diagnose cytomegalovirus status with high specificity and sensitivity in both the original cohort and the validation cohort. A later genetic analysis reported fewer N-insertions in productive TCRs among donors in an Asian-associated ancestry cluster than the roughly 700-donor mean.

Libraries were prepared through the immunoSEQ multiplex PCR assay. The multiplex PCR relied on a mix of 60 forward primers for TCR Vbeta segments and 13 reverse primers for TCR Jbeta segments. The CDR3 region of rearranged TCR beta genes was amplified from genomic DNA with a multiplex PCR assay. Amplified TCR beta libraries were sequenced as 87-base-pair reads on the Illumina HiSeq System. On the authors' methods: A later analysis counted 65 million to 90 million unique TCR beta chains across the 550 to 700 repertoires, and roughly 11 million of these chains were shared by at least two donors. Raw reads were error-corrected and collapsed into unique sequences with a nearest-neighbor algorithm that merged closely related sequences to remove PCR and sequencing errors. CDR3 sequences were aligned to IMGT reference sequences to assign V, D and J gene segments. For a sequence to be retained, a match of at least six nucleotides was required to both a V gene segment and a J gene segment. A rearrangement was called productive if the CDR3 had no stop codons and remained in frame with V and J, and every other rearrangement was called non-productive. Following IMGT convention, CDR3 was defined as the stretch from the second conserved V-encoded cysteine to the conserved J-encoded phenylalanine. The earlier analysis of some 600 of the donors excluded sequences that lacked an unambiguous match to a single V gene segment. An earlier analysis of about 590 of the donors classified V segments as functional when productive rearrangements were above 56.7% and as segregating when the standard deviation between donors was above 5%. A statistical classification framework was developed to diagnose cytomegalovirus status using the catalog of TCR beta chain sequences. A later analysis assigned V and J genes by comparing TCR nucleotide sequences with IMGT/GENE-DB human TR gene sequences. The TCRdist pipeline was used in a later analysis to assign CDR3 sequences and most-parsimonious VDJ recombination scenarios. A later analysis defined each TCR beta chain by its CDR3 amino acid sequence plus V-gene family, and excluded reads lacking a unique V-gene family. To address suspected cross-contamination and a sequencing artifact, a later analysis removed around 590 highly shared, low-generation-probability nucleotide sequences. In a later analysis, a clonal expansion index for each public chain was calculated from normalized within-repertoire ranks of inferred template counts. In a later analysis, generation probabilities were computed with a VDJ recombination model fitted to out-of-frame rearrangements, and the resulting probabilities were checked against IGoR. In a later analysis, TCR-TCR, TCR-HLA and TCR-CMV co-occurrence was scored with hypergeometric tests, and a repertoire-size bias correction was applied to TCR pairs. To estimate false discovery rates, a later analysis permuted the HLA or CMV assignments 20 times. In a later analysis, co-occurring TCRs were grouped using DBSCAN, with TCRdist sequence similarity added in when clustering inside HLA-allele-positive subsets. Co-occurrence clustering excluded repertoires with fewer than 30,000 or more than 120,000 public chains, plus five with anomalous nucleotide sharing. In TCRdb, the immuneACCESS table is reduced to in-frame sequences with V and J assigned. These tables do not hold every clone; where another copy was compared, an unresolved V gene accounts for under half, and the others remain unexplained. That table is the source of V, J and clone size, and D and trimming were worked out from the DNA. The sample table records roughly 120,000 clones; more than 80% of these occur just once. Together, the top ten hold just over 2.5% of the sample.

The specimen was PBMCs. This chain is built from TRBV5-6 and TRBJ1-6; 7 junctional bases match TRBD1. The TCR sequence derives from a man under 40 in good health and CMV-seronegative. The CDR3 protein sequence reads: CASPHSPGQIIYNSPLHF. In nucleotide form, the sequence is TGTGCCAGCCCACACAGTCCGGGACAGATAATCTATAATTCACCCCTCCACTTT.